This T cell receptor beta chain came from a study of T cells in Graves' hyperthyroidism and ophthalmopathy (dated by TCRdb to the late 2010s). Background for the entire study: To identify distinguishing TCR V-J signatures, a discovery cohort of about 100 patients was used, comprising some 45 with Graves' ophthalmopathy and around 60 with stable Graves' hyperthyroidism. Prospective prediction of ophthalmopathy was tested in an independent validation cohort consisting of fewer than 20 hyperthyroidism patients and 15 to 17 patients who later progressed to ophthalmopathy. For training and testing, the 100 or so patients in the discovery cohort were randomly divided in a 7:3 ratio. Thyroid tissue and blood T-cell repertoires from six or seven Graves' hyperthyroidism patients were also compared in the study. After sampling, hyperthyroidism patients received methimazole starting at 30 mg daily, and ophthalmopathy patients received high-dose intravenous methylprednisolone. The paper describes TCR Vbeta CDR3 sequencing of about 140 peripheral blood samples, made up of some 42 ophthalmopathy patients, around 73 hyperthyroidism patients and 17 progressor patients. Findings and caveats that apply to the study as a whole: During validation, the model predicted progression to ophthalmopathy a median of around 7 months ahead of onset, with around 65% sensitivity and 72.22% specificity. No statistical method was used to fix the sample size in advance, and group allocation was not hidden from the investigators. A 13 V-J signature model separated ophthalmopathy from stable hyperthyroidism, with 87.88% sensitivity and roughly 82% specificity in cross-validation and 80%/75% in testing. Most expanded thyroid clonotypes (frequency above 0.001) were also detected in blood, suggesting blood repertoires may reflect thyroid immune responses.

This clonotype was observed many times. Its antigen is still unknown. Nothing much larger sits one base from this clone, and base qualities are not available. The germline V gene yields SNHLY for CDR1 and FYNNEI for CDR2. V is cut by 3 bases and J by 4 bases, and the space between the germline ends is 8 bases. The CDR3 covers 13 residues, taking in both the cysteine and the phenylalanine. Only CDR3 DNA is held: 39 bases, read in frame from base 1. The TCR beta CDR3 regions were amplified from the RNA transcripts. The TCR CDR3 was subjected to a first round of RT-PCR using the HTBI primer set and the Qiagen OneStep RT-PCR kit. The libraries were constructed in a second round of multiplex PCR and then size-selected and purified. Libraries were sequenced paired-end with 100 bp reads on an Illumina HiSeq2000. On the study's bioinformatics: SOAPnuke was used to process the raw data, with reads discarded if the reads contained adapters or uncalled bases, had a mean Phred below 15, or lacked an exact constant-primer or identifier match. High-quality paired reads were merged using COPE v1.2.5, and each unique nucleotide sequence was defined as a clonotype. Clonotypes were aligned to IMGT TRBV, TRBD and TRBJ reference segments using MiTCR v1.1. The analysis included only V-J combinations with a frequency above 0.0001, which together covered roughly 99% of the repertoires. A TCS score was defined as the ratio between F50 (clonal expansion) and ExV (chaos), using BLOSUM62-based TCRdist between CDR3 peptides within each V-J. Welch's t-statistics and random forest reduced around 550 V-J features to roughly 13, which were used in a naive Bayes classifier (R e1071). Thyroid-blood repertoire similarity was quantified with the Morisita-Horn index. The public reads were reprocessed in TCRdb via fastp at Q25 and MiXCR, keeping in-frame beta chains. Merged by CDR3 protein, the rows form single entries marked with the most common genes and DNA. In this record, the V and J calls reflect TCRdb's handling and not the investigators' own analysis. The sample table holds about 540,000 distinct CDR3 sequences, of which around 46% were seen once. More than 7.5% of the sample is taken by the ten largest.

Stable Graves' hyperthyroidism was defined as the absence of progression to ophthalmopathy over 18 months of follow-up. Hyperthyroidism patients were newly diagnosed, with disease duration under 2 months, and aged 18 to 65 years. Exclusion was applied to patients with uncontrolled infections, other autoimmune diseases, pregnancy or lactation. Diagnoses were established on the basis of clinical symptoms, serum thyroxine and TRAb, thyroid ultrasound, and orbital computed tomography. Total RNA was extracted with Trizol reagent, and quality was checked on an Agilent 2100 Bioanalyzer. The sample consisted of peripheral blood or thyroid tissue (not recorded which). This TCR derives from a woman younger than 30 with Graves' hyperthyroidism. The chain is encoded by TRBV2 joined to TRBJ2-3; the D gene is unclear. Read as DNA, the sequence is TGTGCCAGCAGTGAGATTGGGGCAGATACGCAGTATTTT. It codes for CASSEIGADTQYF.